This TCR beta chain was captured in a study of T cells in Graves' hyperthyroidism and ophthalmopathy. Patients aged 18 to 65 had newly diagnosed hyperthyroidism lasting under 2 months. An approximately 10 ml volume of fresh peripheral blood provided the PBMCs. Worth noting for this clonotype: What it recognizes is unknown.

Notes on the study in general: The model made its ophthalmopathy prediction, and onset followed a median 6.5 months later.

The investigators amplified TCR beta CDR3 regions from RNA transcripts. The HTBI set primed first-round TCR CDR3 RT-PCR. MiXCR was run by TCRdb on the multiplex PCR reads, yielding one entry per CDR3 protein. The sample has under 700,000 distinct CDR3 sequences, approximately 15% seen once. The CDR3 length is 13 residues. Per the germline V gene, CDR1 is SGHTA and CDR2 is FQGNSA. The V and J ends lost 1 base and 6 bases respectively, with 9 bases between them. The sequencing sample was made of blood. V usage is TRBV7-2 and J usage is TRBJ1-2, with D tentatively TRBD1 (5 bases). The source of this sequence is a woman younger than 30 with Graves' hyperthyroidism. Written as DNA, the CDR3 is TGTGCCAGCAGCTTAGTTCAGGGAAATGGCTACACCTTC. Translating gives CASSLVQGNGYTF.